This TCR beta chain comes out of a study of control samples from healthy donors and cancer patients. Trimming shortened V by 9 bases and J by 6 bases, and 21 bases separated the two germline ends. CDR1 is MNHEY and CDR2 is SMNVEV in the germline V gene (reference sequence). The CDR3 sequence is 16 residues long. Generated by immunoSEQ multiplex PCR, the TCRdb table keeps only in-frame clones and is missing some. The repertoire has some 70,000 clones, 65% to 85% of them found once; the top ten carry about a sixth. The V and J genes are TRBV27 and TRBJ1-6; tentatively, D is TRBD1 (5 bases). Source material: blood. This TCR derives from a man aged 55-75 years in good health. The CDR3 DNA reads as TGTGCCAGTCGGTTGAGGGGCTCGATTAGTAATTCACCCCTCCACTTT. It codes for CASRLRGSISNSPLHF.